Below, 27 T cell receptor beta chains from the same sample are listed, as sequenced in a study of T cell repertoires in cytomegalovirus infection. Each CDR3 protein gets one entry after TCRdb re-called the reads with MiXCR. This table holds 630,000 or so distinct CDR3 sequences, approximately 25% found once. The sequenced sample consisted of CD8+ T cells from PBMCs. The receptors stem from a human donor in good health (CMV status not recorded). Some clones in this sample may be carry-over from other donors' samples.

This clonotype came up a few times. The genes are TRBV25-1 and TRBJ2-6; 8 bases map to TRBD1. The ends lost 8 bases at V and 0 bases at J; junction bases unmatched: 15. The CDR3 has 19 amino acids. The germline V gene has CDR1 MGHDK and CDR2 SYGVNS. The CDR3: CASRAGQVSLFSGANVLTF. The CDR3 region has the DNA TGTGCCAGCCGGGCGGGACAGGTGTCCCTCTTCTCTGGGGCCAACGTCCTGACTTTC.

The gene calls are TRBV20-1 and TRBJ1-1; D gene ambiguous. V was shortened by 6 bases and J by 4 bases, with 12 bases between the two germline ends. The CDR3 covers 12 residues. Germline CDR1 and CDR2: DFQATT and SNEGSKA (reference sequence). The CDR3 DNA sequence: TGCAGTGCACCCTATCGGGGCACTGAAGCTTTCTTT. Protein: CSAPYRGTEAFF.

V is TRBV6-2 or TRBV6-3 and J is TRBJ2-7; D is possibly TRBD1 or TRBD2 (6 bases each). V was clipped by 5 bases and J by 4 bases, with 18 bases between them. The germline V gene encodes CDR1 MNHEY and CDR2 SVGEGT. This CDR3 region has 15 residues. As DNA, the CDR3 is TGTGCCAGCAGTACTAACGAGGGGGGTCCGTACGAGCAGTACTTC. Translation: CASSTNEGGPYEQYF.

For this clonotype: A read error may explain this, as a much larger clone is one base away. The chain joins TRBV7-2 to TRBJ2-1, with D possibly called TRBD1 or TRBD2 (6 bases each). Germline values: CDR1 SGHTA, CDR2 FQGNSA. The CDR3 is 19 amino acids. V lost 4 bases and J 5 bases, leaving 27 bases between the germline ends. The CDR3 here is CASSYSSIGGGVFDNEQFF. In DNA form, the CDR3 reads TGTGCCAGCAGCTACTCTTCTATCGGGGGCGGGGTTTTCGACAATGAGCAGTTCTTC.

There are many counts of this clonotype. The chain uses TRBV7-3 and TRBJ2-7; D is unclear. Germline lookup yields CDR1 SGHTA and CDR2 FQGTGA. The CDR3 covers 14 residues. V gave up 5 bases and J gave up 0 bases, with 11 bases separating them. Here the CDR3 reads CASSLRPSSYEQYV. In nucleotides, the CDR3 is TGTGCCAGCAGCCTAAGGCCCAGCTCCTACGAGCAGTACGTC.

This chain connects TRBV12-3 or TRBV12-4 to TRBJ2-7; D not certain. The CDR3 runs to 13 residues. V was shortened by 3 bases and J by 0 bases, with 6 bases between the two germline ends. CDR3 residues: CASSFPASYEQYF. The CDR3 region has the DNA TGTGCCAGCAGTTTCCCTGCCTCCTACGAGCAGTACTTC.

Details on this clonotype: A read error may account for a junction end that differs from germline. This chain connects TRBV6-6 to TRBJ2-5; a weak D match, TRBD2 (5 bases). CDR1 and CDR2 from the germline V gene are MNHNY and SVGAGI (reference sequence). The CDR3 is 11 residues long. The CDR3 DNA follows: TGTGCCAGCAATTACGGGAAGACCCAGTACTTC. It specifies CASNYGKTQYF.

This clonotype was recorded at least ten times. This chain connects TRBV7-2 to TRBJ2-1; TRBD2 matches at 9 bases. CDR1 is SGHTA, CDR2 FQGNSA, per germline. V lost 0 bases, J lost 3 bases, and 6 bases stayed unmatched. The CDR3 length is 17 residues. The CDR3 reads CASSLAPSGGYYNEQFF. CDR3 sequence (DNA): TGTGCCAGCAGCTTAGCTCCAAGCGGGGGGTACTACAATGAGCAGTTCTTC.

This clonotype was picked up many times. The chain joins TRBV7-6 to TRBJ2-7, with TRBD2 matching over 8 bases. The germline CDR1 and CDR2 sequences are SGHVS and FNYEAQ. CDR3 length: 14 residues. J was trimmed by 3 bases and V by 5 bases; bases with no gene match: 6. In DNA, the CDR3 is TGTGCCAGCAGCCCAGCGGGGGAGGGCTACGAGCAGTACTTC. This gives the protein CASSPAGEGYEQYF.

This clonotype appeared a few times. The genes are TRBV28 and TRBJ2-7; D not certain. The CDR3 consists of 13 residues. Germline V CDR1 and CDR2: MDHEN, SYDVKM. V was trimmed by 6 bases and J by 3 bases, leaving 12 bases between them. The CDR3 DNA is TGTGCCAGCAGCCCTTCGGGCTACTACGAGCAGTACGTC. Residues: CASSPSGYYEQYV.

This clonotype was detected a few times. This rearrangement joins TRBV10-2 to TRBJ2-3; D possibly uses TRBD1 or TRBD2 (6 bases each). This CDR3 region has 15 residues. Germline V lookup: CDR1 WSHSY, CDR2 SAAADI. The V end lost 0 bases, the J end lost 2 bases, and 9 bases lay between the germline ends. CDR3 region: CASSESRGDTDTQYF. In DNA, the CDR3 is TGCGCCAGCAGTGAGTCGAGGGGGGACACAGATACGCAGTATTTT.

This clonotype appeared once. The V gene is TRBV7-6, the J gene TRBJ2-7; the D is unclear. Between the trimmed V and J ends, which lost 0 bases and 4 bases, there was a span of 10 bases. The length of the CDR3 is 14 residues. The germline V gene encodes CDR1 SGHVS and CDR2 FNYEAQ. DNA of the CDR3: TGTGCCAGCAGCTTAGCGGCCCAGGCATACGAGCAGTACTTC. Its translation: CASSLAAQAYEQYF.

CDR3 protein: CASSFLAGDQTYNEQFF. In DNA, the CDR3 is TGTGCCAGCAGTTTCCTAGCGGGGGACCAAACCTACAATGAGCAGTTCTTC. The chain couples TRBV27 to TRBJ2-1; TRBD2 matches at 10 bases. In germline, CDR1 is MNHEY, CDR2 SMNVEV (reference sequence). J lost 2 bases, V lost 3 bases, and 7 bases had no gene match. This CDR3 is built from 17 residues.

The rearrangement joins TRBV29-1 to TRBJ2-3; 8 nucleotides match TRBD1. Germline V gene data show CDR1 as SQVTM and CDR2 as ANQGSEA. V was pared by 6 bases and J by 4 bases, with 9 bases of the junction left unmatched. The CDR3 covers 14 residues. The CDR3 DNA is TGCAGCGTGCCTGGGACAGGTGGGTCAGATACGCAGTATTTT. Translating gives CSVPGTGGSDTQYF.

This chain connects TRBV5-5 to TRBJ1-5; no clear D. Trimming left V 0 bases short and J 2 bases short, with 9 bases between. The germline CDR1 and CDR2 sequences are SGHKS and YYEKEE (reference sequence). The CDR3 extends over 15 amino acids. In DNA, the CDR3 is TGTGCCAGCAGCTTGGAGGGTAGGGGCAATCAGCCCCAGCATTTT. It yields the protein CASSLEGRGNQPQHF.

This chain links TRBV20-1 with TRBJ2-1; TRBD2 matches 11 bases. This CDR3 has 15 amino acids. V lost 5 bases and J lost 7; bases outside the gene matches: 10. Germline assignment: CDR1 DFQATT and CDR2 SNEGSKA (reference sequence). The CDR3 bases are TGCAGTGCTTCAGAACTAGCGGGGGCAGTAAATGAGCAGTTCTTC. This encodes CSASELAGAVNEQFF.

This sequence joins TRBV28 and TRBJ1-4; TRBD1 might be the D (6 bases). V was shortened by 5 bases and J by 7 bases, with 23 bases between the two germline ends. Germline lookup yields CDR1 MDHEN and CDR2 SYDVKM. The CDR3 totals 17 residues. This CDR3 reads CASSPLGTRRVSEKLFF. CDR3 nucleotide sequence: TGTGCCAGCAGTCCTCTCGGGACAAGGAGGGTATCTGAAAAACTGTTTTTT. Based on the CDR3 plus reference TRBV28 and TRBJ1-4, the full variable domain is DVKVTQSSRYLVKRTGEKVFLECVQDMDHENMFWYRQDPGLGLRLIYFSYDVKMKEKGDIPEGYSVSREKKERFSLILESASTNQTSMYLCASSPLGTRRVSEKLFFGSGTQLSVL.

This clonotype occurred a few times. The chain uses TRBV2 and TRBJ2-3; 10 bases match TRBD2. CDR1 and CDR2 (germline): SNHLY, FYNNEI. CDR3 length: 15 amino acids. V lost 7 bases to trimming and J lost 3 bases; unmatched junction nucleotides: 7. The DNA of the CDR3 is TGTGCCAGCATGGGTAGCGGGGGGCCAACAGATACGCAGTATTTT. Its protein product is CASMGSGGPTDTQYF.

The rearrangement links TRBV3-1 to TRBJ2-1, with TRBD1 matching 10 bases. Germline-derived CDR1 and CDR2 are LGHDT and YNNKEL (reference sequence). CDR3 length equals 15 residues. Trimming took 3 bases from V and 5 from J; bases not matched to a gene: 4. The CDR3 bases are TGTGCCAGCAGCCATACCGGGACAGGGGACAATGAGCAGTTCTTC. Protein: CASSHTGTGDNEQFF.

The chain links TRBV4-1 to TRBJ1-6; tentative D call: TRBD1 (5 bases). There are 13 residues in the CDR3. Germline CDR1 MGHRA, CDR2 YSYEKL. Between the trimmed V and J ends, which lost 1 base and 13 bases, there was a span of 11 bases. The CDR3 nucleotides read TGCGCCAGCAGCCAAGGGGACGATTTTCCCCTCCACTTT. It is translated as CASSQGDDFPLHF.

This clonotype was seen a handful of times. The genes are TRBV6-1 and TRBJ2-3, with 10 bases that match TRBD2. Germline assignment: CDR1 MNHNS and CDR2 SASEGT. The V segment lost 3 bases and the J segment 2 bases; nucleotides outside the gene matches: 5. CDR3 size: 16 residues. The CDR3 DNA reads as TGTGCCAGCAGTGACCTCAGCGGGGGGGCCACAGATACGCAGTATTTT. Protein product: CASSDLSGGATDTQYF.

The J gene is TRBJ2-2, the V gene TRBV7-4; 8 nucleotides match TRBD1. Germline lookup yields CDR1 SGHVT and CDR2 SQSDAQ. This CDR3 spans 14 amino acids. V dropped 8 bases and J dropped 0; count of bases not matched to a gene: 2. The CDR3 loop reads CASGQGSNTGELFF. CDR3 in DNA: TGTGCCAGCGGACAGGGTTCGAACACCGGGGAGCTGTTTTTT.

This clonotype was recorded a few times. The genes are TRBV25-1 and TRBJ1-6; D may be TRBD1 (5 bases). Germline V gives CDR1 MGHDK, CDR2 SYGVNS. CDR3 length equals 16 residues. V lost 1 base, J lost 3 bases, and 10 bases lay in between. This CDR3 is CASSELVGVYNSPLHF. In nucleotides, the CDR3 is TGTGCCAGCAGTGAATTAGTAGGGGTCTATAATTCACCCCTCCACTTT.

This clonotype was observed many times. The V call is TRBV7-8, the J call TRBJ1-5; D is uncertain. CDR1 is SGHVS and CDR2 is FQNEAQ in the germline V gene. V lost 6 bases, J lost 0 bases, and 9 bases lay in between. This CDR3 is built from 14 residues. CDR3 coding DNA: TGTGCCAGCAGTGGTGAATATAGCAATCAGCCCCAGCATTTT. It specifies CASSGEYSNQPQHF.

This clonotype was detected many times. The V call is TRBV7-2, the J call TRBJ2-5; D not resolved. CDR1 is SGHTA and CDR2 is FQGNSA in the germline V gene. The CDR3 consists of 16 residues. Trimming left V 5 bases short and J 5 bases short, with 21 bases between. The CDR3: CASSPYDQSGSETQYF. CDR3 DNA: TGTGCCAGCAGCCCCTACGACCAGTCCGGGTCGGAGACCCAGTACTTC.

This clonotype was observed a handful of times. Written as DNA, the CDR3 is TGTGCCAGCAGTTACTCGCCGGACTCTTCCTACGAGCAGTACGTC. Amino acids: CASSYSPDSSYEQYV. The J gene is TRBJ2-7, the V gene TRBV6-2 or TRBV6-3; a weak D match, TRBD2 (5 bases). This CDR3 spans 15 amino acids. CDR1 and CDR2 from the germline V gene are MNHEY and SVGEGT. The V gene lost 0 bases and the J gene lost 1 base, with 10 bases spanning the gap.

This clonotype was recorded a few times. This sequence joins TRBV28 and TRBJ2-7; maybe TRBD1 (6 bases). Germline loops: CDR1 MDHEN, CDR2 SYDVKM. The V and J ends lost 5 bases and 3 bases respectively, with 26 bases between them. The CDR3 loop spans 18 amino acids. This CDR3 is CASSLTLGGSPPDYEQYV. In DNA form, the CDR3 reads TGTGCCAGCAGTCTAACCCTAGGGGGTTCCCCGCCGGACTACGAGCAGTACGTC.